The table lists the clone carrying this T cell receptor beta chain with a few counts. Its cognate antigen is unknown. Alongside a J-beta primer mix, a sample-barcoded 5' primer served in a second PCR lasting 7 to 11 cycles. Every sample gave at least 2.5 million paired-end reads containing CDR3. One entry per CDR3 protein results from TCRdb running MiXCR on the 5' RACE reads. The sample holds about 640,000 distinct CDR3 sequences; about 30% are singletons and the top ten take approximately 14%. This sample was included in a study of blood T cells in healthy people across ages. Overall study results and limits: Age showed a roughly linear inverse relationship with TCR beta diversity per million T cells.

Germline CDR1 reads SGDLS; CDR2 reads YYNGEE. The CDR3 covers 15 residues. V dropped 0 bases and J dropped 2; count of bases not matched to a gene: 4. This TCR was sampled from an elderly woman in good health. The genes are TRBV9 and TRBJ2-5, with 7 bases lining up with TRBD1. The material sequenced was blood. CDR3 protein: CASSVDGTAQETQYF. The DNA for the CDR3 is TGTGCCAGCAGCGTAGACGGGACAGCTCAAGAGACCCAGTACTTC.